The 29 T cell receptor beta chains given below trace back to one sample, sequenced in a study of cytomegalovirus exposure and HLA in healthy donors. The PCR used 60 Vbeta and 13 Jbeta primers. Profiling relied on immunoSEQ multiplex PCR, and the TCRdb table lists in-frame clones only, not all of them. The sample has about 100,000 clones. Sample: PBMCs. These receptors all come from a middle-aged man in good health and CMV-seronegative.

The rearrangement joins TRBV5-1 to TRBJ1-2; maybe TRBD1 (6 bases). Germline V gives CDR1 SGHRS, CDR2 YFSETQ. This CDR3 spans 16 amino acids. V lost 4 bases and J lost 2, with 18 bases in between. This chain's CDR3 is CASSPRTGTANYGYTF. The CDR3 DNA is TGCGCCAGCAGCCCGCGAACAGGGACGGCGAACTATGGCTACACCTTC.

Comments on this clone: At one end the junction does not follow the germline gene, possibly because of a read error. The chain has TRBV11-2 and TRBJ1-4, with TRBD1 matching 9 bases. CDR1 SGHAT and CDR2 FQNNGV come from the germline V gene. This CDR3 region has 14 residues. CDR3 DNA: TGTACCAGCAGCCCGGGACAGGGTTACGGAAAACTGTTTTTT. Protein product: CTSSPGQGYGKLFF.

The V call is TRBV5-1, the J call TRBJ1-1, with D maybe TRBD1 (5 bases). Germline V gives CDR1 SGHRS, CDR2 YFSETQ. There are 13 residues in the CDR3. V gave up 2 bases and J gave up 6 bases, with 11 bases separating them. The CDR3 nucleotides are TGCGCCAGCAGCTTTGGACATAGCCCTGAAGCTTTCTTT. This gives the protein CASSFGHSPEAFF.

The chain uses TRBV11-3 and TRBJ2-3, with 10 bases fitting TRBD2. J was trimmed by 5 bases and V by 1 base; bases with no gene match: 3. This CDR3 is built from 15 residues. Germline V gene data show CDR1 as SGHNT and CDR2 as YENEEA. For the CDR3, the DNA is TGTGCCAGCAGCTTAGTAGCGGGAGGAGGAGATACGCAGTATTTT. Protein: CASSLVAGGGDTQYF.

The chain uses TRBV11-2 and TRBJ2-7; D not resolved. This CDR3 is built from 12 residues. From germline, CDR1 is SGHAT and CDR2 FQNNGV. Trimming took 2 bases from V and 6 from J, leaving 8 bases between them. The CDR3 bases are TGTGCCAGCAGCTTATTATCTTCCGAGCAGTACTTC. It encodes CASSLLSSEQYF.

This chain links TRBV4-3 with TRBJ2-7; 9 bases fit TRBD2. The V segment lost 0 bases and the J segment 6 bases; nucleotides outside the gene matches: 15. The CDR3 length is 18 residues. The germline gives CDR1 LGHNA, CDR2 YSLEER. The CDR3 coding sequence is TGCGCCAGCAGCCAAGATCTTCCTCCCCAGCGGGGGGTAGCCGAGCAGTACTTC. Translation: CASSQDLPPQRGVAEQYF.

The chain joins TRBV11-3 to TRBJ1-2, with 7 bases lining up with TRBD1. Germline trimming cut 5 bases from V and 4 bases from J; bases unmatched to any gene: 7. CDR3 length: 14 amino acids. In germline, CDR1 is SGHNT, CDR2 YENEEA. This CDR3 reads CASSVSTGVYGYTF. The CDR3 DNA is TGTGCCAGCAGCGTTTCTACAGGGGTCTATGGCTACACCTTC.

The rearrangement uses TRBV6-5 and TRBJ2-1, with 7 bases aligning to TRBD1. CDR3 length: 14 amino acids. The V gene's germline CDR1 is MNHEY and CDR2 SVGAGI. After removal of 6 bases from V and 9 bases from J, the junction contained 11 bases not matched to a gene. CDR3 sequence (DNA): TGTGCCAGCAGCCTCACACAGGGGTTGGGTGAGCAGTTCTTC. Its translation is CASSLTQGLGEQFF.

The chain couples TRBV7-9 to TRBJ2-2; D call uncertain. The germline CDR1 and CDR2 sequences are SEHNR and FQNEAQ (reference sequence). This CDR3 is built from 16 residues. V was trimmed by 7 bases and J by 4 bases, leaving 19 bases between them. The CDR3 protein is CASIRNSQIGTGELFF. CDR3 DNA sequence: TGTGCCAGCATCCGAAACTCGCAAATCGGCACCGGGGAGCTGTTTTTT.

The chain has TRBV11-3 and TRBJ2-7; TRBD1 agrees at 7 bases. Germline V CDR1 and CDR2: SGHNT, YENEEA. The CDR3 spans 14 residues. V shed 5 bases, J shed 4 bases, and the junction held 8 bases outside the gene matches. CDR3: CASSQGRGSYEQYF. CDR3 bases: TGTGCCAGCAGCCAGGGCAGGGGGAGTTACGAGCAGTACTTC.

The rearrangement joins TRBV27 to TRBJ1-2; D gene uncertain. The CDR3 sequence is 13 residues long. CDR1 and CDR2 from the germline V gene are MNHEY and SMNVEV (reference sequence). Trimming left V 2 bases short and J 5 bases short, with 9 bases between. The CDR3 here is CASSLRAGYGYTF. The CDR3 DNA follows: TGTGCCAGCAGTTTAAGGGCGGGGTATGGCTACACCTTC.

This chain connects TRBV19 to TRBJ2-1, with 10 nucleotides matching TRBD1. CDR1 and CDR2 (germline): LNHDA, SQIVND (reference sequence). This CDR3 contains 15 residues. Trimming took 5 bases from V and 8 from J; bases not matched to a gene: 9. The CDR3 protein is CASSSTGTGVDEQFF. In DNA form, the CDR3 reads TGTGCCAGTAGTTCAACAGGGACAGGGGTGGATGAGCAGTTCTTC.

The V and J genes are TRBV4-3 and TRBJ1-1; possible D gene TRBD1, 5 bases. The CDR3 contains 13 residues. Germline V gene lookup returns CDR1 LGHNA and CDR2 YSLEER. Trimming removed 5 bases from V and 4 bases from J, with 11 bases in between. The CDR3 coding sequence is TGCGCCAGCAGCGTATCCAGGGCCACTGAAGCTTTCTTT. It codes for CASSVSRATEAFF.

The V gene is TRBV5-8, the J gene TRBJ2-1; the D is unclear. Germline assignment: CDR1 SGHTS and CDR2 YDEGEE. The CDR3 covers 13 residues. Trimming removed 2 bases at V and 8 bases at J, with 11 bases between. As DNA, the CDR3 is TGTGCCAGCAGCTTTGGGCCCCTCGATGAGCAGTTCTTC. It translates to CASSFGPLDEQFF.

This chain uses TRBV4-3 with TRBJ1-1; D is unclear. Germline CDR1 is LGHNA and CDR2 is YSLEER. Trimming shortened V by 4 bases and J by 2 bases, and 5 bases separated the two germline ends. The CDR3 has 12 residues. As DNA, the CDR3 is TGCGCCAGCAGCCTGAGAAACACTGAAGCTTTCTTT. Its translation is CASSLRNTEAFF.

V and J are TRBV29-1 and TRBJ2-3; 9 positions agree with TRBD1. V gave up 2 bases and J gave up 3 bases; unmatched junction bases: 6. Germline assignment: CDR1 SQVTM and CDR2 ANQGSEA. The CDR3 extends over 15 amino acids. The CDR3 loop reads CSVERQGGMTDTQYF. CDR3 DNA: TGCAGCGTTGAACGACAGGGGGGGATGACAGATACGCAGTATTTT.

CDR3 bases: TGTGCCAGCAGTTACGGGAGCAGGGGCCTCTATGGCTACACCTTC. Amino acids: CASSYGSRGLYGYTF. This chain uses TRBV6-6 with TRBJ1-2, with D possibly being TRBD1 (6 bases). The CDR3 loop spans 15 amino acids. V lost 2 bases and J 4 bases, leaving 14 bases between the germline ends. Germline V gene lookup returns CDR1 MNHNY and CDR2 SVGAGI (reference sequence).

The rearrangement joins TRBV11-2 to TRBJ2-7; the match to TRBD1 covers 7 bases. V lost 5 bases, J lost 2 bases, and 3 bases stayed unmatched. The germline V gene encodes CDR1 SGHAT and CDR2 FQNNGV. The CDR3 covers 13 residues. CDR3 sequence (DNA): TGTGCCAGCAGCCCCGGGACAGCCTACGAGCAGTACTTC. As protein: CASSPGTAYEQYF.

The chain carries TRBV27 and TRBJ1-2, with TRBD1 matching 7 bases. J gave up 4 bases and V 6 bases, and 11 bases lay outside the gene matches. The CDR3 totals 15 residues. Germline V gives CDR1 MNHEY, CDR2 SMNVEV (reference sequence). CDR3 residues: CASRGGQAGAYGYTF. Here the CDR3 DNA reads TGTGCCAGCAGGGGAGGACAGGCAGGTGCCTATGGCTACACCTTC.

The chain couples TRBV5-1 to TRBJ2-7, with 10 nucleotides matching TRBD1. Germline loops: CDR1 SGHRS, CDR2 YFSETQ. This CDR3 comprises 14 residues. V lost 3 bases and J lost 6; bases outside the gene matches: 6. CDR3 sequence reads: CASSSPGQGTEQYF. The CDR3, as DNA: TGCGCCAGCAGCTCTCCGGGACAGGGGACCGAGCAGTACTTC. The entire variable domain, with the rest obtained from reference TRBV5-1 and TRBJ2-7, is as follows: KAGVTQTPRYLIKTRGQQVTLSCSPISGHRSVSWYQQTPGQGLQFLFEYFSETQRNKGNFPGRFSGRQFSNSRSEMNVSTLELGDSALYLCASSSPGQGTEQYFGPGTRLTVT.

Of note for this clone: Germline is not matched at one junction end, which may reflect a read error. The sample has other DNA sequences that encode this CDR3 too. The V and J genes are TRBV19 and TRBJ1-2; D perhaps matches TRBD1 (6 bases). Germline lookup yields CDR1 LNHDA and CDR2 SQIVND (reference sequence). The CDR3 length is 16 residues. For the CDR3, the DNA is TGTGCCAGTAGACTACCAACAGGGAGGGGCCACTATGGCTATACCTTC. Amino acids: CASRLPTGRGHYGYTF.

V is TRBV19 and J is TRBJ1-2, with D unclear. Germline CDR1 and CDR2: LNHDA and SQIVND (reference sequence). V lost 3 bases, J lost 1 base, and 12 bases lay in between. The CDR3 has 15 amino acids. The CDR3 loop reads CASSITAGNNYGYTF. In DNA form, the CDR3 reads TGTGCCAGTAGTATTACCGCAGGCAATAACTATGGCTACACCTTC.

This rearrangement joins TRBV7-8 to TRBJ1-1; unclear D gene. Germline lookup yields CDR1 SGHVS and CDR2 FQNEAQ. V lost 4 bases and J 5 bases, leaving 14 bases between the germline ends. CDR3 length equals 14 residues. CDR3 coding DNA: TGTGCCAGCAGCTCAAGGTCAGGTGCAACTGAAGCTTTCTTT. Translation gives CASSSRSGATEAFF.

CDR3 protein: CASSDRGSYEQYF. The CDR3, as DNA: TGCGCCAGCAGTGATCGGGGATCCTACGAGCAGTACTTC. The chain joins TRBV10-2 to TRBJ2-7; possible D gene TRBD2, 5 bases. This CDR3 region has 13 residues. CDR1 is WSHSY, CDR2 SAAADI, per germline. Trimming cost V 3 bases and J 1 base, with 7 bases left between them.

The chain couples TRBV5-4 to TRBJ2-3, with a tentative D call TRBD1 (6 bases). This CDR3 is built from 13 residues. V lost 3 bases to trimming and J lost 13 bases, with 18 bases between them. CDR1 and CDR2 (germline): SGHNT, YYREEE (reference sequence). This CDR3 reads CASSSKGQFEEYF. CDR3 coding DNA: TGTGCCAGCAGCTCCAAAGGACAGTTCGAGGAGTATTTT.

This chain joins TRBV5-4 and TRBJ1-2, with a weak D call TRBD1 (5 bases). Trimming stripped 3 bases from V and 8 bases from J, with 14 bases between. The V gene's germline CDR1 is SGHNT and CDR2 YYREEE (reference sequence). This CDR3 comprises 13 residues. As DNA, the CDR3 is TGTGCCAGCAGCTGGGGGGAGGGGCACGGCTACACCTTC. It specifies CASSWGEGHGYTF.

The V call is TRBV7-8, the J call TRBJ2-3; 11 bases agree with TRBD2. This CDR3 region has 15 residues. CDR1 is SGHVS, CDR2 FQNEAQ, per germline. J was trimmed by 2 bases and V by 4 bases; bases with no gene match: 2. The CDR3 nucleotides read TGTGCCAGCAGCTGGGGACTAGCGGTCACAGATACGCAGTATTTT. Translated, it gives CASSWGLAVTDTQYF.

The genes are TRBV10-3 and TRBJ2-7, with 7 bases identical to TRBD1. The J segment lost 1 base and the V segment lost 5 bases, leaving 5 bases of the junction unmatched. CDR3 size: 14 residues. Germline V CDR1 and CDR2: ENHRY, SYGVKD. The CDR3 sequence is CAISPGQASYEQYF. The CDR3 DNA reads TGTGCCATCAGTCCTGGACAGGCTTCCTACGAGCAGTACTTC.

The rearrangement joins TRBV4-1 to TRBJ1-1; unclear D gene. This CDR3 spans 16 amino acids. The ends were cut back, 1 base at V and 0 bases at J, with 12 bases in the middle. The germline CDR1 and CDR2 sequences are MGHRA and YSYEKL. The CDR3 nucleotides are TGCGCCAGCAGCCAAGGTCTTACAGCCTTGAACACTGAAGCTTTCTTT. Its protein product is CASSQGLTALNTEAFF.